This T cell receptor beta chain was found in a study of T cell responses to AZD1222 COVID-19 vaccine. Study-level background: The study pooled second doses at about 4 or about 12 weeks.

Data came from immunoSEQ multiplex PCR; TCRdb stores just in-frame clones and leaves some out. The sample includes about 120,000 clones, nearly 90% of them seen just once. Germline CDR1 is LNHDA and CDR2 is SQIVND (reference sequence). CDR3 size: 10 residues. The ends were cut back, 4 bases at V and 3 bases at J, with 1 base in the middle. The V gene is TRBV19, the J gene TRBJ2-7; no clear D. The sample was peripheral blood, taken on day 0 of AZD1222 vaccination. The sequence was collected from an adult in good health. The CDR3 coding sequence is TGTGCCAGTAGTAGCTACGAGCAGTACTTC. It codes for CASSSYEQYF.